Below, 9 T cell receptor beta chains from the same sample are listed, as sequenced in a study of blood T cell repertoires in COVID-19. Profiling relied on immunoSEQ multiplex PCR, and the TCRdb table lists in-frame clones only, not all of them. In the table there are about 42,000 clones, roughly three quarters of which are singletons. Sequenced: peripheral blood. Source of these receptors: a woman over 75 with acute or convalescent COVID-19.

J is TRBJ1-2 and V is TRBV12-3 or TRBV12-4; D is unclear. V lost 4 bases and J lost 4, with 10 bases in between. The CDR3 extends over 13 amino acids. CDR3 nucleotide sequence: TGTGCCAGCAGTTGGGAGAAGAGCTATGGCTACACCTTC. As protein: CASSWEKSYGYTF.

The chain joins TRBV6-2 or TRBV6-3 to TRBJ1-1, with D possibly TRBD1 on 5 matching bases. The germline CDR1 and CDR2 sequences are MNHEY and SVGEGT. This CDR3 has 14 amino acids. Trimming cost V 5 bases and J 6 bases, with 16 bases left between them. The chain's CDR3 is CASSRGGTRPEAFF. In DNA, the CDR3 is TGTGCCAGCAGTCGAGGAGGGACTCGCCCTGAAGCTTTCTTT.

This rearrangement joins TRBV18 to TRBJ1-1, with D maybe TRBD1 (5 bases). CDR1 is KGHSH and CDR2 is LQKENI in the germline V gene. The V end lost 0 bases, the J end lost 3 bases, and 11 bases lay between the germline ends. The CDR3 is 15 residues long. CDR3 nucleotides: TGTGCCAGCTCACCACCCGGGGGGGTTTACACTGAAGCTTTCTTT. This encodes CASSPPGGVYTEAFF.

The chain is built from TRBV18 and TRBJ1-2; no definite D call. The CDR3 loop spans 14 amino acids. Trimming removed 2 bases from V and 5 bases from J, with 12 bases in between. Per the germline V gene, CDR1 is KGHSH and CDR2 is LQKENI. In DNA form, the CDR3 reads TGTGCCAGCTCACCAGCGGCCGACCTTTATGGCTACACCTTC. Its translation: CASSPAADLYGYTF.

The chain combines TRBV7-8 with TRBJ1-1; D unclear. The length of the CDR3 is 14 residues. The V and J ends lost 5 bases and 1 base respectively, with 11 bases between them. CDR1 and CDR2 from the germline V gene are SGHVS and FQNEAQ. Written as DNA, the CDR3 is TGTGCCAGCAGCCAGACGCGGGGGAACACTGAAGCTTTCTTT. This gives the protein CASSQTRGNTEAFF.

The chain joins TRBV7-9 to TRBJ2-7; 7 nucleotides agree with TRBD2. The V gene's germline CDR1 is SEHNR and CDR2 FQNEAQ (reference sequence). The CDR3 extends over 16 amino acids. The junction had 11 bases not matched to a gene; V was cut back by 5 bases and J by 1 base. The CDR3 spells CASSPFKRDLSYEQYF. DNA of the CDR3: TGTGCCAGCAGCCCCTTCAAGCGGGACCTGTCCTACGAGCAGTACTTC.

The chain employs TRBV29-1 and TRBJ1-1, with D uncertain. CDR1 is SQVTM and CDR2 is ANQGSEA in the germline V gene. Trimming took off 5 bases at V and 6 bases at J, with 19 bases between the two ends. The CDR3 is made up of 14 amino acids. In nucleotides, the CDR3 is TGCAGCGTTCTCCCCGGGAAAGGCGGCCCTGAAGCTTTCTTT. Encoded protein: CSVLPGKGGPEAFF. The complete variable domain, with remaining parts taken from reference TRBV29-1 and TRBJ1-1, reads SAVISQKPSRDICQRGTSLTIQCQVDSQVTMMFWYRQQPGQSLTLIATANQGSEATYESGFVIDKFPISRPNLTFSTLTVSNMSPEDSSIYLCSVLPGKGGPEAFFGQGTRLTVV.

The chain recombines TRBV27 with TRBJ1-1; TRBD1 agrees at 7 bases. The germline CDR1 and CDR2 sequences are MNHEY and SMNVEV (reference sequence). The V segment lost 6 bases and the J segment 3 bases; nucleotides outside the gene matches: 7. CDR3 length: 14 amino acids. For the CDR3, the DNA is TGTGCCAGCAGCGACAGGGATCGGTACACTGAAGCTTTCTTT. It yields the protein CASSDRDRYTEAFF.

The chain joins TRBV24-1 to TRBJ2-2; 7 nucleotides agree with TRBD2. CDR1 is KGHDR and CDR2 is SFDVKD in the germline V gene. After removal of 6 bases from V and 8 bases from J, the junction contained 5 bases not matched to a gene. The CDR3 contains 13 residues. Here the CDR3 reads CATSRAGTGELFF. The CDR3 region has the DNA TGTGCCACCAGTAGAGCGGGAACTGGGGAGCTGTTTTTT.